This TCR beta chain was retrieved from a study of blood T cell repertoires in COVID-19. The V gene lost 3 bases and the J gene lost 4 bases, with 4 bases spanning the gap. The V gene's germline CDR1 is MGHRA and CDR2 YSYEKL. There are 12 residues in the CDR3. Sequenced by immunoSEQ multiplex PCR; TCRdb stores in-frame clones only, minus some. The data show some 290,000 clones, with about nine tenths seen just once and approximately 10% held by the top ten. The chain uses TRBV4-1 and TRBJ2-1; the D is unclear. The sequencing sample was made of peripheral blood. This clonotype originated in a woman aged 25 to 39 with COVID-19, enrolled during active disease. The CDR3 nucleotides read TGCGCCAGCAGCCAGAGTTACAATGAGCAGTTCTTC. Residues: CASSQSYNEQFF.